This T cell receptor beta chain appears in the sequencing data of a study of blood T cell repertoires in COVID-19. Study background: From the United States, Italy and Spain came samples of acute and convalescent COVID-19. PBMCs, B-cell-depleted T cells, or T cells provided the cDNA or gDNA that made up the material.

The length of the CDR3 is 17 residues. The V gene end was trimmed by 3 bases and the J gene end by 0 bases; junction bases not matched to a gene: 8. Per the germline V gene, CDR1 is LNHDA and CDR2 is SQIVND (reference sequence). Original analysis: By means of reference gene primer amplification, nucleated cell counts were estimated. Generated by immunoSEQ multiplex PCR, the TCRdb table keeps only in-frame clones and is missing some. The V and J calls and clone size were taken over from that table, and D and trimming were inferred from the DNA. The sample has under 140,000 clones; roughly 87% are singletons.

The clonotype comes from a human donor in a cohort sampled during active COVID-19. The chain couples TRBV19 to TRBJ1-5; 7 bases line up with TRBD1. The sequencing input was peripheral blood. The chain's CDR3 is CASSIPQGGYSNQPQHF. The CDR3, as DNA: TGTGCCAGTAGTATCCCTCAGGGGGGATATAGCAATCAGCCCCAGCATTTT.